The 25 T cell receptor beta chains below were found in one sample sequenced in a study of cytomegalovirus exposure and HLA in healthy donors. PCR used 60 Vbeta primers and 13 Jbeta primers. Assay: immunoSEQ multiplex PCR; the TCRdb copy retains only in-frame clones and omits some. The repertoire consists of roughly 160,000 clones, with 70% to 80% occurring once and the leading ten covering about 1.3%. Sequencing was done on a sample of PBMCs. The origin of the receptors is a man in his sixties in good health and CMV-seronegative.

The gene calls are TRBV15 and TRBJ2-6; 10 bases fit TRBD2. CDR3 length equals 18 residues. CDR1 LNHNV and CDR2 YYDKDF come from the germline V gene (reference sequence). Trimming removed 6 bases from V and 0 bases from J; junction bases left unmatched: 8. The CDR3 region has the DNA TGTGCCACCAGTATTACTAGCGGGACTTTCTCTGGGGCCAACGTCCTGACTTTC. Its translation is CATSITSGTFSGANVLTF.

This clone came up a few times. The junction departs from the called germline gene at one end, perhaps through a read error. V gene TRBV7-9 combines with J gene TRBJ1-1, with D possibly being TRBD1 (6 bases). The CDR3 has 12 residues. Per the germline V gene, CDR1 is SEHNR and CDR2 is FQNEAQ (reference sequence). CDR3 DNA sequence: TGTTCCAGCAGCTTATCGACAGGTGAAGCTTTCTTT. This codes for CSSSLSTGEAFF.

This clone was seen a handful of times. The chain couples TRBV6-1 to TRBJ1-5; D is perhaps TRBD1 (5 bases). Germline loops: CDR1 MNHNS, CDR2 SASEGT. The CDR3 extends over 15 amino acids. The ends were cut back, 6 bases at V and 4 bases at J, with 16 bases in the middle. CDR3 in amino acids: CASSPTRAGNQPQHF. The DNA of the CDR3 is TGTGCCAGCAGCCCTACAAGGGCAGGGAATCAGCCCCAGCATTTT.

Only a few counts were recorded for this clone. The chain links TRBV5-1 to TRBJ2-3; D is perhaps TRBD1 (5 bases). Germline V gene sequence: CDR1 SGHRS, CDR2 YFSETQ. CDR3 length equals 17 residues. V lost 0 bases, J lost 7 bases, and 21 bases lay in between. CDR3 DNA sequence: TGCGCCAGCAGCTTGGCCAGGGTGGGCGGCCCCATGTATACGCAGTATTTT. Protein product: CASSLARVGGPMYTQYF.

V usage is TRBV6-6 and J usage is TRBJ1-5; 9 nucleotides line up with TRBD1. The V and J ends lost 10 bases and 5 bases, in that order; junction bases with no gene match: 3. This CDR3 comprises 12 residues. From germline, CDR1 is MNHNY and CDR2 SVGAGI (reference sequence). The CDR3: CATRQGDQPQHF. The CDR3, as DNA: TGTGCCACCCGACAGGGGGATCAGCCCCAGCATTTT.

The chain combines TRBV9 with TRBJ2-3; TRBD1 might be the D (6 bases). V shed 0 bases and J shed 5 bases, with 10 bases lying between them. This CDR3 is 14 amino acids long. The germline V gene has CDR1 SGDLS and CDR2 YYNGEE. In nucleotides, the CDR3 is TGTGCCAGCAGCGTAGGCCCAGGGGAAGATACGCAGTATTTT. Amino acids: CASSVGPGEDTQYF.

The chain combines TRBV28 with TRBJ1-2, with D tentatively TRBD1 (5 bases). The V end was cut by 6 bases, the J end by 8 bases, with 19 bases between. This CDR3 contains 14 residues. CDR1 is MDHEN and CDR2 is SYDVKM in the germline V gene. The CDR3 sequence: CASRPPGLRLGYTF. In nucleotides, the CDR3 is TGTGCCAGCAGACCACCGGGACTCCGACTGGGCTACACCTTC.

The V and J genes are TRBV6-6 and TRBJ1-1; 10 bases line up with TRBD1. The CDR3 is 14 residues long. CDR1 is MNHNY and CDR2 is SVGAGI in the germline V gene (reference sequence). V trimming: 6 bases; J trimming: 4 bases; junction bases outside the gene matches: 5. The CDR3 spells CASSPTGGFTEAFF. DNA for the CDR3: TGTGCCAGCAGCCCGACAGGGGGCTTCACTGAAGCTTTCTTT.

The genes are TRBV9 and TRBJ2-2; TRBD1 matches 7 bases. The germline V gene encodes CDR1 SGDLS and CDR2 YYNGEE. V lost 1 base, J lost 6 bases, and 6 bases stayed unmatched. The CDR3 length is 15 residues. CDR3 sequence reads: CASSVMTGFPGELFF. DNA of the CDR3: TGTGCCAGCAGCGTAATGACAGGGTTTCCCGGGGAGCTGTTTTTT.

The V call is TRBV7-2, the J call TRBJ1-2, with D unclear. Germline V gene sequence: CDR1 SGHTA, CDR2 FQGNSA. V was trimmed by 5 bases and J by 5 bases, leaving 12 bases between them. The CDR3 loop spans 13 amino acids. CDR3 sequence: CASSPQEAYGYTF. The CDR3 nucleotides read TGTGCCAGCAGCCCCCAGGAGGCGTATGGCTACACCTTC. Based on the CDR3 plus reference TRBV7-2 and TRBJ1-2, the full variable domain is GAGVSQSPSNKVTEKGKDVELRCDPISGHTALYWYRQSLGQGLEFLIYFQGNSAPDKSGLPSDRFSAERTGGSVSTLTIQRTQQEDSAVYLCASSPQEAYGYTFGSGTRLTVV.

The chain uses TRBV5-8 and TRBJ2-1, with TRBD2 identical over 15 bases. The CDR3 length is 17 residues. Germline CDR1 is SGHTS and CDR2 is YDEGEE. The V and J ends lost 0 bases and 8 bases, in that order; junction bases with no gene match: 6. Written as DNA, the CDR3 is TGTGCCAGCAGCTTGGCCTGGACTAGCGGGAGGGTATATGAGCAGTTCTTC. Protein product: CASSLAWTSGRVYEQFF.

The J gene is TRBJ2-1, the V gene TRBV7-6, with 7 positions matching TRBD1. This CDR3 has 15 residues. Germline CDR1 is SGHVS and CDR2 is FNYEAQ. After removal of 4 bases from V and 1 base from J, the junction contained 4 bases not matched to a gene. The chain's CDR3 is CASSSIQGSYNEQFF. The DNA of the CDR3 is TGTGCCAGCAGCTCCATACAGGGGTCCTACAATGAGCAGTTCTTC.

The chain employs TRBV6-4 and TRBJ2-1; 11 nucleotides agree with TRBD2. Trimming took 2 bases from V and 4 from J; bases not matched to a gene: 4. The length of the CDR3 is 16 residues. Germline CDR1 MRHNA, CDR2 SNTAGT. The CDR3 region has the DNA TGTGCCAGCAGTGACGTGGGGACTAGCGGTTACAATGAGCAGTTCTTC. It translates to CASSDVGTSGYNEQFF.

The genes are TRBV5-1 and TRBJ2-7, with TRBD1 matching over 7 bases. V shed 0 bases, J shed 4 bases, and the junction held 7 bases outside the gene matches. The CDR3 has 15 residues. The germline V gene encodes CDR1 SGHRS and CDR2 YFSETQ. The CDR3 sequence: CASSLATGFQYEQYF. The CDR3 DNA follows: TGCGCCAGCAGCTTGGCGACAGGGTTCCAATACGAGCAGTACTTC.

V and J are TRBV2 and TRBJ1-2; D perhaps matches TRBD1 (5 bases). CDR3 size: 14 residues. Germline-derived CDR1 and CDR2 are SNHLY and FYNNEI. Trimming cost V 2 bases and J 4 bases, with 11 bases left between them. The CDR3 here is CASSEIPGIYGYTF. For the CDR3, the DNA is TGTGCCAGCAGTGAAATACCAGGGATCTATGGCTACACCTTC.

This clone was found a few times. The CDR3 is CASSPKNSSGNTIYF. The CDR3 DNA reads as TGTGCCAGCAGCCCCAAGAACAGTTCTGGAAACACCATATATTTT. The chain links TRBV5-4 to TRBJ1-3; D unresolved. Trimming pared 4 bases from V and 1 base from J, leaving 12 bases between. This CDR3 is 15 amino acids long. Germline V gene data show CDR1 as SGHNT and CDR2 as YYREEE (reference sequence).

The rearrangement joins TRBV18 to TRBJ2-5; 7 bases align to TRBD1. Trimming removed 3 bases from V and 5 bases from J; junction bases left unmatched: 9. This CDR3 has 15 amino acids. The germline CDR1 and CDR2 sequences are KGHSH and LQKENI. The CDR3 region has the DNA TGTGCCAGCTCACCCGGGACAGCCCTCCGGGAGACCCAGTACTTC. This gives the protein CASSPGTALRETQYF.

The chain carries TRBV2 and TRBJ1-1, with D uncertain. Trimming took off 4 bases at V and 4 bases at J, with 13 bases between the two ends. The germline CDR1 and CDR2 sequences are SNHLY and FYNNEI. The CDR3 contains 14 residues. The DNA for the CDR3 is TGTGCCAGCAGTGTTCTTAGCCGAGGCACTGAAGCTTTCTTT. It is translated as CASSVLSRGTEAFF.

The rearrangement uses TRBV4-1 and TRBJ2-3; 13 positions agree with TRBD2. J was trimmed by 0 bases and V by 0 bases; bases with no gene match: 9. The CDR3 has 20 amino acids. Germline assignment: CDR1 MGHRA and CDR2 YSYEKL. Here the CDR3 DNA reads TGCGCCAGCAGCCAAGATCTGACTAGCGGGAGGATTACTAGCACAGATACGCAGTATTTT. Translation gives CASSQDLTSGRITSTDTQYF.

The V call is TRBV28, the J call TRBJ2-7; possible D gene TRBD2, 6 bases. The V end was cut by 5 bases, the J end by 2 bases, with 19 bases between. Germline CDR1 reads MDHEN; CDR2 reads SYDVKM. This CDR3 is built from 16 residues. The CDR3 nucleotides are TGTGCCAGCAGTCTCGCTGGGGTAGCGGTTGCCTACGAGCAGTACTTC. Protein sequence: CASSLAGVAVAYEQYF.

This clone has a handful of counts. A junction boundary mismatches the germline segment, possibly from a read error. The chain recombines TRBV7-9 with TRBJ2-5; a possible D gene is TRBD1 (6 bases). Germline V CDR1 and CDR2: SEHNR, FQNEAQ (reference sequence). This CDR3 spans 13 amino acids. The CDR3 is CSSNPQGGETQYF. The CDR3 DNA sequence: TGTTCCAGCAACCCCCAAGGGGGTGAGACCCAGTACTTC.

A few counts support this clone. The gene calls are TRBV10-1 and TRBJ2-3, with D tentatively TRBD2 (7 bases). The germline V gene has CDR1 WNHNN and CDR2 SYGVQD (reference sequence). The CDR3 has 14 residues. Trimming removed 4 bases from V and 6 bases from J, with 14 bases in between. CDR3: CASSAGGLPDTQYF. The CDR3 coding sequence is TGCGCCAGCAGTGCCGGGGGGCTGCCGGATACGCAGTATTTT.

CDR3 region: CASSYPTLSGRTDTQYF. CDR3 DNA: TGTGCCAGCAGCTACCCTACCCTAAGCGGGAGAACAGATACGCAGTATTTT. This chain connects TRBV5-6 to TRBJ2-3, with TRBD2 identical over 8 bases. The CDR3 runs 17 residues. Germline V gene lookup returns CDR1 SGHDT and CDR2 YYEEEE. V gave up 3 bases and J gave up 3 bases; unmatched junction bases: 12.

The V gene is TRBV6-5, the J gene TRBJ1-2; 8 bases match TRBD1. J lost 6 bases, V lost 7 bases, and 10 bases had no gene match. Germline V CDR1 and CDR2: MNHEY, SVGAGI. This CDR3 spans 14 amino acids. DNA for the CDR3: TGTGCCAGCACCGAAACAGGGGGAGGGGATGGCTACACCTTC. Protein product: CASTETGGGDGYTF.

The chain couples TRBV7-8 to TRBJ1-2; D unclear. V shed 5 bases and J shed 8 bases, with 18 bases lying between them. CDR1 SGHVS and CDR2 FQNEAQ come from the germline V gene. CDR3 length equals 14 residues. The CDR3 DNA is TGTGCCAGCAGCCCACGGAGGGCGATGTGGGGCTACACCTTC. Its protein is CASSPRRAMWGYTF.